The entry below gives a single TCR beta chain sequence along with its context. The germline CDR1 and CDR2 sequences are ENHRY and SYGVKD. V was trimmed by 0 bases and J by 10 bases, leaving 16 bases between them. The CDR3 contains 15 residues. The sample is drawn from a study of identical twins. TCRdb called the 5' RACE reads again in MiXCR, with one record for every CDR3 protein. The sample records hundreds of thousands of distinct CDR3 sequences, under 10% being singletons. These same records also appear under a second study, on yellow fever vaccine responses in identical twins.

The rearrangement uses TRBV10-3 and TRBJ2-1; the D gene is possibly TRBD2 (5 bases). Source material: memory (CD45RO+) T cells sorted from blood. This clonotype was sampled from a woman between 18 and 30 years old in good health. CDR3 in amino acids: CAISESKGSSLEQFF. CDR3 DNA: TGTGCCATCAGTGAGTCCAAAGGGAGTAGTCTAGAGCAGTTCTTC.